This T cell receptor beta chain was profiled in a study of blood T cell repertoires in COVID-19. Study overall: Sites across the United States, Italy and Spain contributed samples from acute and convalescent COVID-19.

Only in-frame clones appear in the TCRdb table, and some are missing; sequencing was by immunoSEQ multiplex PCR. The sample lists about 150,000 clones, approximately 90% occurring once. Seattle's enrolled individuals joined amid active infection and were then monitored longitudinally. Trimming stripped 5 bases from V and 9 bases from J, with 17 bases between. CDR3 length: 13 amino acids. The V gene's germline CDR1 is SGHAT and CDR2 FQNNGV. The specimen was peripheral blood. The sequence derives from a man between 18 and 29 years old with COVID-19, enrolled during active disease. This chain uses TRBV11-2 with TRBJ2-7; D remains ambiguous. The CDR3 here is CASSQLGAPGQYF. The DNA for the CDR3 is TGTGCCAGCAGCCAACTTGGTGCCCCCGGGCAGTACTTC.